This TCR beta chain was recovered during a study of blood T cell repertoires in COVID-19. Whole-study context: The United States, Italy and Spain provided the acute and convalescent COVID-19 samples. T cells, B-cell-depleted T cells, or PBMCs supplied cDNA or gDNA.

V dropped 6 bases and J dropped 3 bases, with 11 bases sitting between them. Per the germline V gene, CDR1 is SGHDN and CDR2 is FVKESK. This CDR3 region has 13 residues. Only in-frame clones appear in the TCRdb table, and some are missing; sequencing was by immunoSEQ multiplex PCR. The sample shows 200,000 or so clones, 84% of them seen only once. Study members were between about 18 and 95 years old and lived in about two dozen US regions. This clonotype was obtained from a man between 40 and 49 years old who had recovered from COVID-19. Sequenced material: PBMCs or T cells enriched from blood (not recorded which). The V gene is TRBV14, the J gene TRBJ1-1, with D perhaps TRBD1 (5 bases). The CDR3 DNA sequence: TGTGCCAGCAGTCAGACAGCCTACACTGAAGCTTTCTTT. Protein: CASSQTAYTEAFF. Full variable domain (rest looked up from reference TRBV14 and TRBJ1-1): EAGVTQFPSHSVIEKGQTVTLRCDPISGHDNLYWYRRVMGKEIKFLLHFVKESKQDESGMPNNRFLAERTGGTYSTLKVQPAELEDSGVYFCASSQTAYTEAFFGQGTRLTVV.